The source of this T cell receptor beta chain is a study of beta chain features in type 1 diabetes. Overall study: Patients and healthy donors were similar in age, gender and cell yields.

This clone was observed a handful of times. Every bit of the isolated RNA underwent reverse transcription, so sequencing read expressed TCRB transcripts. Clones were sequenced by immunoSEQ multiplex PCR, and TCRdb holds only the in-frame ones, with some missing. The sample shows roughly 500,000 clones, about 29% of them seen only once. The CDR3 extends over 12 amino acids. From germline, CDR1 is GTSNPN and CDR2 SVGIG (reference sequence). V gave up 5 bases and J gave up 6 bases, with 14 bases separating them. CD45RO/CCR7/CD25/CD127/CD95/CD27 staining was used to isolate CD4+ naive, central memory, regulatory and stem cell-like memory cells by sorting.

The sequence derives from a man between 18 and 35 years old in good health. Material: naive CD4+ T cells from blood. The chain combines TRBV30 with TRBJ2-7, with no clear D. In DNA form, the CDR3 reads TGTGCCTGGGGTGGGTCGCGGAGCGAGCAGTACTTC. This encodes CAWGGSRSEQYF.